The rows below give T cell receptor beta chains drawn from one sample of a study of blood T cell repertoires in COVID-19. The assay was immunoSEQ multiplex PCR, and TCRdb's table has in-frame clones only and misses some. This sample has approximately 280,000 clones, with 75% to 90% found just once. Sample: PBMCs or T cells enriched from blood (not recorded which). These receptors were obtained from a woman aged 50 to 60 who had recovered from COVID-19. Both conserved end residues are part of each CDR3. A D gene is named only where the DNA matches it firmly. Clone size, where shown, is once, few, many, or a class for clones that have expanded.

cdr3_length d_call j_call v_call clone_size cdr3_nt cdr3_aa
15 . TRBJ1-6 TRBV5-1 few TGCGCCAGCAGCTTGTCAGGGATAGGTAATTCACCCCTCCACTTT CASSLSGIGNSPLHF
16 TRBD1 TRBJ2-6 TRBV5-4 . TGTGCCAGCAGCAGAAGACAGGGCGGTTTGTCCAACGTCCTGACTTTC CASSRRQGGLSNVLTF
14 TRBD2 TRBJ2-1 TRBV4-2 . TGTGCCAGCAGCCAAGGGACTAGTACATCTGAGCAGTTCTTC CASSQGTSTSEQFF
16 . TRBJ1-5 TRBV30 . TGTGCCTGGAGTGCTGTAGGGGATTTTGGTAATCAGCCCCAGCATTTT CAWSAVGDFGNQPQHF
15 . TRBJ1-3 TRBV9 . TGTGCCAGCTCGGCTGGGGGCGACTCTGGAAACACCATATATTTT CASSAGGDSGNTIYF
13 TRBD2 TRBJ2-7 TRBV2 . TGTGCCAGCAGGGCTAGCGGGAACCACGAGCAGTACTTC CASRASGNHEQYF
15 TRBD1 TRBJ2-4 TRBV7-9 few TGTGCCAGCAGCTTAGGAGCAGGGGGCATTAACATTCAGTACTTC CASSLGAGGINIQYF
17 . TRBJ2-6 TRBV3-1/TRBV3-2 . TGTGCCAGCAGCCCCCTTGGGGGGAGCGCTGGGGCCAACGTCCTGACTTTC CASSPLGGSAGANVLTF
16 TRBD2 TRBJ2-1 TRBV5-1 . TGCGCCAGCAGCTCTTTGACTAGCGGGGGGGACAATGAGCAGTTCTTC CASSSLTSGGDNEQFF
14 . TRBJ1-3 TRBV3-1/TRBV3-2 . TGTGCCAGCAGTCCCCGACAGCCTGGAAACACCATATATTTT CASSPRQPGNTIYF
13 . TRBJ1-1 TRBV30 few TGTGCCTGGGGACGGACAAGGGGAACTGAAGCTTTCTTT CAWGRTRGTEAFF
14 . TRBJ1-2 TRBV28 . TGTGCCAGCAGACTCTCGGAAGGCGGCTATGGCTACACCTTC CASRLSEGGYGYTF
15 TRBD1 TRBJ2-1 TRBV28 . TGTGCCAGCAGTTTAGCCGGGACAGGGGTCCATGAGCAGTTCTTC CASSLAGTGVHEQFF
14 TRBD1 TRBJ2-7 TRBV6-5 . TGTGCCAGCAGTTGGGGACAGGGTTCGTACGAGCAGTACTTC CASSWGQGSYEQYF
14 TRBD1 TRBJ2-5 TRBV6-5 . TGTGCCAGCAGAAGGACAGGAACGCGGGAGACCCAGTACTTC CASRRTGTRETQYF
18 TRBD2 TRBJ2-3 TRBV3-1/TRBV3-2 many TGTGCCAGCAGCCAGGGGACGACTAGCGGGGCCAGCACAGATACGCAGTATTTT CASSQGTTSGASTDTQYF
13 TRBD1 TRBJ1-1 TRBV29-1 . TGCAGCGCTAGCCGGGACAGGGAATCTGAAGCTTTCTTT CSASRDRESEAFF
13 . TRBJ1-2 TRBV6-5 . TGTGCCAGCAGTATACAGGGTCTTGGTGGCTACACCTTC CASSIQGLGGYTF
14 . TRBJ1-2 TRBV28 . TGTGCCAGCAGTTCCGAGTTGGACAGCATCGGCTACACCTTC CASSSELDSIGYTF
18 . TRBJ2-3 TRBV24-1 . TGTGCCACCAGTGAGTCACCAAGGGCAGGGGCCTACACAGATACGCAGTATTTT CATSESPRAGAYTDTQYF
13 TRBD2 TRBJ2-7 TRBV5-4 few TGTGCCAGCAGCTTGGGTGGGGAGGGCCCCAAGTACTTC CASSLGGEGPKYF
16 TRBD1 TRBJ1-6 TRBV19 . TGTGCCAGTAGTACCTATGGGACAGCCACGAATTCACCCCTCCACTTT CASSTYGTATNSPLHF
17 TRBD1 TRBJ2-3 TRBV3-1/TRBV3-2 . TGTGCCAGCAGCACATACCGGGACAGAGACCCTCCAGATACGCAGTATTTT CASSTYRDRDPPDTQYF
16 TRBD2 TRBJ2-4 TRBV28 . TGTGCCAGCAGTGTCGGGACTAGGATCACCAAAAACATTCAGTACTTC CASSVGTRITKNIQYF
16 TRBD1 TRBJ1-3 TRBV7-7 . TGTGCCAGCAGTCCTGGGACAGGGGTATTTGGAAACACCATATATTTT CASSPGTGVFGNTIYF
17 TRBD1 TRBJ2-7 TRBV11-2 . TGTGCCAGCAGGTCTGACATTGGGACAGGGGGCATCTACGAGCAGTACTTC CASRSDIGTGGIYEQYF
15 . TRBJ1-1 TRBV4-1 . TGCGCCAGCAGCCAATACCGGACAGCCAACACTGAAGCTTTCTTT CASSQYRTANTEAFF
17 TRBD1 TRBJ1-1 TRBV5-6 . TGTGCCAGCAGCATACTACAGGGGGCGCGGGGAGGCACTGAAGCTTTCTTT CASSILQGARGGTEAFF
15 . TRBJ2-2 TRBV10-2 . TGCGCCAGCAGTGCTTTCGACAGTTCCACCGGGGAGCTGTTTTTT CASSAFDSSTGELFF
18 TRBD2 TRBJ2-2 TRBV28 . TGTGCCAGCAGTCTCCGTGTGACTAGCGGGGTGAACACCGGGGAGCTGTTTTTT CASSLRVTSGVNTGELFF
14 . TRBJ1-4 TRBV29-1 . TGCAGCGTTGAAGAGCAGGGGACTAATGAAAAACTGTTTTTT CSVEEQGTNEKLFF
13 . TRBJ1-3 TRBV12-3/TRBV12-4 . TGTGCCAGCAGTTTAGAGGGGGGAAACACCATATATTTT CASSLEGGNTIYF
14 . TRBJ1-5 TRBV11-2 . TGTGCCAGCAGCACAGGCCTCGTTAATCAGCCCCAGCATTTT CASSTGLVNQPQHF
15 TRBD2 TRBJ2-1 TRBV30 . TGTGCCTGGGACCGTCTAGCGGGAGGGATGAATGAGCAGTTCTTC CAWDRLAGGMNEQFF
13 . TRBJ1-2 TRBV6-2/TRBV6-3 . TGTGCCAGCAGTCCCGCCGGGGGCTATGGCTACACCTTC CASSPAGGYGYTF
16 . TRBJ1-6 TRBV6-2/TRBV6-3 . TGTGCCAGCAGCCACAGGGACCGCTCCTATAATTCACCCCTCCACTTT CASSHRDRSYNSPLHF
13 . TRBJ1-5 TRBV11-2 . TGTGCCAGCAGCTTTTCAGAAAATCAGCCCCAGCATTTT CASSFSENQPQHF
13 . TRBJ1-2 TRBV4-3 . TGCGCCAGCAGCCCGCGAGGAACCAGCGGCTACACCTTC CASSPRGTSGYTF